This T cell receptor (beta chain) is from a study of regulatory T cells in long-lasting Graves disease. Relying on iRepertoire HTBI primers and Arm-PCR of CDR3 regions, the team built TCR beta libraries. TCRdb called the multiplex PCR reads again in MiXCR, with one record for every CDR3 protein. The sample lists some 470,000 distinct CDR3 sequences, about 22% seen once, with roughly 7.1% in the top ten. This clonotype was counted ten times or more. The germline gives CDR1 SQVTM, CDR2 ANQGSEA. V gave up 6 bases and J gave up 2 bases, with 16 bases separating them. The CDR3 is made up of 14 amino acids. Specified time point: persistent/refractory GD, antithyroid drugs over 5 years with positive TRAb. Generation of the TCR library employed RNA extracted from PBMCs.

The receptor was isolated from a female donor with Graves disease. This chain connects TRBV29-1 to TRBJ1-2; a weak D match, TRBD1 (5 bases). Here the sequenced sample was peripheral blood mononuclear cells (PBMCs), taken when the disease was refractory, from a patient treated with antithyroid drugs. The CDR3 DNA reads as TGCAGCGTGAATCGAAAGACAGCGAACTATGGCTACACCTTC. This translates into CSVNRKTANYGYTF.